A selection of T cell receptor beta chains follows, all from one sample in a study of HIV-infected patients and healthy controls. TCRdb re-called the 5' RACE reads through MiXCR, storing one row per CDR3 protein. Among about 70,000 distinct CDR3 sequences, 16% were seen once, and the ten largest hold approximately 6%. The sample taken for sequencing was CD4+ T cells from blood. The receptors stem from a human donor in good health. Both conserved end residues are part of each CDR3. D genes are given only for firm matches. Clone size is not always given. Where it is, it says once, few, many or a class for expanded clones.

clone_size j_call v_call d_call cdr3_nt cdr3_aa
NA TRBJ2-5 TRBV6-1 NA TGTGCCAGCCTCGGGGCCCAGCAAGAGACCCAGTACTTC CASLGAQQETQYF
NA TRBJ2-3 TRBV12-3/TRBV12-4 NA TGTGCCAGCAGTTTGGTTGTAGATACGCAGTATTTT CASSLVVDTQYF
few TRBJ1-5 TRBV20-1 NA TGCAGTGCTAGAGGTACTTCAGGGCCCCAGCATTTT CSARGTSGPQHF
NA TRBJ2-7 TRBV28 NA TGTGCCAGCCGTCGGACCCGCTACGAGCAGTACTTC CASRRTRYEQYF
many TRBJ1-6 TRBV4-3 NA TGCGCCAGCAGCCAAGAAGGTGTCGGAGTTAATTCACCCCTCCACTTT CASSQEGVGVNSPLHF
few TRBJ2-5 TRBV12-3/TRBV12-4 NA TGTGCCAGCAGTTTAGGCGAGCTGGGTCAAGAGACCCAGTACTTC CASSLGELGQETQYF
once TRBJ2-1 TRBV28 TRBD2 TGTGCCAGCGGAGCAAGCGGGGACGGTTTCCACAATGAGCAGTTCTTC CASGASGDGFHNEQFF
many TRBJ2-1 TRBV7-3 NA TGTGCCAGCAGCTTAACGCAGGGTGCGGGGCAGTTCTTC CASSLTQGAGQFF
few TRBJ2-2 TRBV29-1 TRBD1 TGCAGCGTTAACAGGGGACGGACCGGGGAGCTGTTTTTT CSVNRGRTGELFF
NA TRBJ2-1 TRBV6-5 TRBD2 TGTGCCAGCAGTTACCGCGGGACTAGCGGGAAAAATGAGCAGTTCTTC CASSYRGTSGKNEQFF
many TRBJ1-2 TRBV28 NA TGTGCCAGCAGTTCCCCAGGGGACCTGGGTAGATATGGCTACACCTTC CASSSPGDLGRYGYTF
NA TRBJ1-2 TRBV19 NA TGTGCCAGTAGTCAGATTGGTCTGTATGGCTACACCTTC CASSQIGLYGYTF
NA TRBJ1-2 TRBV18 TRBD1 TGTGCCAGCTCACCACCGGGACAGATCGATGGCTACACCTTC CASSPPGQIDGYTF
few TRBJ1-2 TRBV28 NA TGTGCCAGCAGTTTAGCGGATGCGATCTATGGCTACACCTTC CASSLADAIYGYTF
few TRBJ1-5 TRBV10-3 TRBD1 TGTGCCATCATTACAGGGGACAATCAGCCCCAGCATTTT CAIITGDNQPQHF
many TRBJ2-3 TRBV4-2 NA TGTGCCAGCAGCCAAGGCCGGACTTTCACAGATACGCAGTATTTT CASSQGRTFTDTQYF
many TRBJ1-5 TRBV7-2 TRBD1 TGTGCCAGCAGCCCTAACAGGGGGCACAATCAGCCCCAGCATTTT CASSPNRGHNQPQHF
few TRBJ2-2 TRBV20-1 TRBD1 TGCAGTGCTAGAACCGGGACAGGGGTTAACACCGGGGAGCTGTTTTTT CSARTGTGVNTGELFF
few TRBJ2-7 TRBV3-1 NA TGTGCCAGCAGCCATAGACCCGAGAGATCAGGGGGGAGATCCTACGAGCAGTACTTC CASSHRPERSGGRSYEQYF
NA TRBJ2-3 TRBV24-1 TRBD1 TGTGCCACCAGTGACCCAGCCGACAGGGGCGGCACAGATACGCAGTATTTT CATSDPADRGGTDTQYF
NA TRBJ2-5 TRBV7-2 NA TGTGCCAGCAGCTTAGTCCCGCGTCAAGAGACCCAGTACTTC CASSLVPRQETQYF
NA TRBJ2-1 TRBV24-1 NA TGTGCCACCAGTGAGGGGGGTGCGGTGTACAATGAGCAGTTCTTC CATSEGGAVYNEQFF
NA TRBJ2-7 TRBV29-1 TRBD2 TGCAGCGTTGCTTTGGGGACTAGCGGGAGGTTGGGCGAGCAGTACTTC CSVALGTSGRLGEQYF
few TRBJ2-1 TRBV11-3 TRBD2 TGTGCCAGCAGCAGCGGGAGGGCCTCCCACAATGAGCAGTTCTTC CASSSGRASHNEQFF
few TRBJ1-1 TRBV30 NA TGTGCCTGGAGCCGTAGCCGGACTGAAGCTTTCTTT CAWSRSRTEAFF
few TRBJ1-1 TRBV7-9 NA TGTGCCAGCAGCCCCCAGACAGCTAACACTGAAGCTTTCTTT CASSPQTANTEAFF
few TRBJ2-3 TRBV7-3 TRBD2 TGTGCCAGCAGCTCCACTAGCGGACCCACAGATACGCAGTATTTT CASSSTSGPTDTQYF
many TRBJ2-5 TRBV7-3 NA TGTGCCAGCAGCTACAGGGTCAAAGAGACCCAGTACTTC CASSYRVKETQYF
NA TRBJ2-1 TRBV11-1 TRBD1 TGTGCCAGCTCCGGACAGGCCAGTAATGAGCAGTTCTTC CASSGQASNEQFF
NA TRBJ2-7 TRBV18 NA TGTGCCAGCTCACCACAGGGGAACTACGAGCAGTACTTC CASSPQGNYEQYF
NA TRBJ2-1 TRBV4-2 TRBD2 TGTGCCAGCAGCCAAGAGACTAGCGGCCTCTACAATGAGCAGTTCTTC CASSQETSGLYNEQFF